A few counts support the clone carrying this TCR beta chain. This record belongs to a study of human T cells and chemical hapten exposure. For the study at large: Reading of the patch tests, which applied 0.01% DPC to the upper back, occurred at 6 days.

The time point: pre-sensitization, week 0. Sample treatment: therapeutic diphenylcyclopropenone sensitization with weekly scalp DPC. Patches went on only after blood had been drawn each time. As processed by the authors: Samples ranged from roughly 20,000 to 750,000 TCRs, with a median of approximately 100,000. One entry per CDR3 protein results from TCRdb running MiXCR on the RACE reads. Clone size and V and J calls follow TCRdb, not the original study. The sample lists 300,000 to 400,000 distinct CDR3 sequences; 5.1% were seen once. The clonotype originates from a woman between 45 and 60 years old with alopecia areata. Some clones in this sample may be carry-over from other donors' samples. Sequenced here: whole blood, sampled in connection with sensitization to the hapten diphenylcyclopropenone (DPC).

The DNA for the CDR3 is TGTGCCAGCAGTAGACAGGGGCCCCCCTACGAGCAGTACTTC. This gives the protein CASSRQGPPYEQYF. This chain uses TRBV27 with TRBJ2-7; 8 bases are a match to TRBD1. V was pared by 5 bases and J by 2 bases, with 5 bases of the junction left unmatched. The germline gives CDR1 MNHEY, CDR2 SMNVEV (reference sequence). The CDR3 spans 14 residues.